The 21 T cell receptor beta chains given below trace back to one sample, sequenced in a study of identical twins. TCRdb processed the 5' RACE reads anew with MiXCR; each CDR3 protein has one entry. The data hold some 260,000 distinct CDR3 sequences, with about 14% observed a single time. Sequencing was done on a sample of memory (CD45RO+) T cells sorted from blood. The source is a woman aged 18-29 years in good health.

The V gene is TRBV6-2 or TRBV6-3, the J gene TRBJ2-7; a possible D gene is TRBD2 (6 bases). The CDR3 has 14 amino acids. Trimming removed 2 bases from V and 2 bases from J, with 10 bases in between. Germline values: CDR1 MNHEY, CDR2 SVGEGT. The CDR3 here is CASSYVAGTYEQYF. The CDR3, as DNA: TGTGCCAGCAGTTACGTTGCGGGAACCTACGAGCAGTACTTC.

The sample holds one count of this clonotype. This sequence joins TRBV7-2 and TRBJ2-7, with D perhaps assigned TRBD1 or TRBD2 (6 bases each). V gave up 2 bases and J gave up 5 bases, with 13 bases separating them. The CDR3 runs to 14 residues. Germline values: CDR1 SGHTA, CDR2 FQGNSA. DNA for the CDR3: TGTGCCAGCAGCTTATTCGGGGGCGGGGACGAGCAGTACTTC. This codes for CASSLFGGGDEQYF.

This clonotype was seen repeatedly, ten times or more. The genes are TRBV12-3 or TRBV12-4 and TRBJ2-5; 8 bases are shared with TRBD1. V was clipped by 7 bases and J by 1 base; unmatched bases: 14. CDR3 length: 17 amino acids. CDR3 bases: TGTGCCAGCACCCCAGGACAGGGAGTTTTTGGCCAAGAGACCCAGTACTTC. Its protein product is CASTPGQGVFGQETQYF.

This clonotype occurred a few times. V and J are TRBV5-1 and TRBJ1-2; D may be TRBD1 (5 bases). The CDR3 is 12 amino acids. V dropped 4 bases and J dropped 12 bases, with 16 bases sitting between them. Germline CDR1 and CDR2: SGHRS and YFSETQ. The DNA for the CDR3 is TGCGCCAGCAGCGGGAACGGTTTAGGGGACACCTTC. This encodes CASSGNGLGDTF. Full variable domain (rest looked up from reference TRBV5-1 and TRBJ1-2): KAGVTQTPRYLIKTRGQQVTLSCSPISGHRSVSWYQQTPGQGLQFLFEYFSETQRNKGNFPGRFSGRQFSNSRSEMNVSTLELGDSALYLCASSGNGLGDTFGSGTRLTVV.

The gene calls are TRBV6-1 and TRBJ1-2, with D uncertain. The CDR3 has 17 amino acids. Germline loops: CDR1 MNHNS, CDR2 SASEGT. V was clipped by 6 bases and J by 3 bases, with 23 bases between them. The CDR3 bases are TGTGCCAGCAGCCGTGGTCCCGGGATGGTTATGTACTATGGCTACACCTTC. As protein: CASSRGPGMVMYYGYTF.

This clonotype was detected only a few times. V and J are TRBV7-3 and TRBJ2-3, with 10 bases fitting TRBD1. The CDR3 loop spans 14 amino acids. The ends lost 5 bases at V and 4 bases at J; junction bases unmatched: 3. CDR1 is SGHTA, CDR2 FQGTGA, per germline. The CDR3 DNA reads as TGTGCCAGCAGCCCCGGGACAGGGGCAGATACGCAGTATTTT. Translating gives CASSPGTGADTQYF.

Only a few counts were recorded for this clonotype. Written as DNA, the CDR3 is TGTGCCAGCAGCCTAACATTCCAAGAGACCCAGTACTTC. Translated, it gives CASSLTFQETQYF. V usage is TRBV11-2 and J usage is TRBJ2-5; D unclear. Germline lookup yields CDR1 SGHAT and CDR2 FQNNGV. The CDR3 is 13 amino acids. V gave up 5 bases and J gave up 1 base, with 8 bases separating them.

This clonotype showed up just a few times. This rearrangement joins TRBV20-1 to TRBJ2-7, with 9 positions matching TRBD2. This CDR3 has 15 amino acids. V lost 3 bases to trimming and J lost 0 bases; unmatched junction nucleotides: 6. The germline gives CDR1 DFQATT, CDR2 SNEGSKA (reference sequence). The CDR3 loop reads CSARTSGTFSYEQYF. As DNA, the CDR3 is TGCAGTGCTAGGACTAGCGGAACTTTCTCCTACGAGCAGTACTTC.

This clonotype was detected a few times. The chain carries TRBV12-3 or TRBV12-4 and TRBJ1-6; a weak D match, TRBD1 (5 bases). Deletions cut 7 bases from V and 8 bases from J, with 15 bases between. The CDR3 totals 14 residues. CDR3 residues: CASTYGGIDSPLHF. CDR3 DNA: TGTGCCAGCACCTATGGGGGTATTGATTCACCCCTCCACTTT.

This clonotype was counted between two and nine times. The rearrangement uses TRBV7-2 and TRBJ2-1, with D uncertain. The CDR3 length is 15 residues. V lost 7 bases, J lost 4 bases, and 17 bases lay in between. Germline V gene lookup returns CDR1 SGHTA and CDR2 FQGNSA. CDR3 amino acids: CASTEMTSTYNEQFF. The DNA of the CDR3 is TGTGCCAGCACCGAGATGACTTCAACTTACAATGAGCAGTTCTTC. Drawing the rest from reference TRBV7-2 and TRBJ2-1, the complete variable domain is GAGVSQSPSNKVTEKGKDVELRCDPISGHTALYWYRQSLGQGLEFLIYFQGNSAPDKSGLPSDRFSAERTGGSVSTLTIQRTQQEDSAVYLCASTEMTSTYNEQFFGPGTRLTVL.

This clonotype has only a few counts. V and J are TRBV20-1 and TRBJ2-7; D ambiguous. The germline V gene has CDR1 DFQATT and CDR2 SNEGSKA (reference sequence). The CDR3 is 12 amino acids. The V end was cut by 3 bases, the J end by 2 bases, with 8 bases between. The CDR3 DNA reads as TGCAGTGCTAGGGTGGCAGCCTACGAGCAGTACTTC. This codes for CSARVAAYEQYF.

This clonotype was counted a few times. The J gene is TRBJ2-2, the V gene TRBV2; tentatively, D is TRBD2 (6 bases). Germline CDR1 and CDR2: SNHLY and FYNNEI. The CDR3 length is 15 residues. Trimming took off 7 bases at V and 0 bases at J, with 12 bases between the two ends. The CDR3 protein is CASKAGYANTGELFF. The CDR3 nucleotides read TGTGCCAGCAAGGCGGGATACGCGAACACCGGGGAGCTGTTTTTT.

This clonotype has at least ten counts. V gene TRBV5-1 combines with J gene TRBJ2-1; D is uncertain. Germline CDR1 reads SGHRS; CDR2 reads YFSETQ. V was trimmed by 4 bases and J by 8 bases, leaving 13 bases between them. This CDR3 spans 13 amino acids. The CDR3 protein is CASSQDGPHEQFF. The CDR3 nucleotides are TGCGCCAGCAGCCAGGACGGTCCCCATGAGCAGTTCTTC.

The chain carries TRBV10-1 and TRBJ2-7, with D hard to call. V was shortened by 3 bases and J by 5 bases, with 5 bases between the two germline ends. Per germline, CDR1 WNHNN and CDR2 SYGVQD (reference sequence). This CDR3 has 11 amino acids. CDR3 region: CASSDGHEQYF. The CDR3 coding sequence is TGCGCCAGCAGTGATGGGCACGAGCAGTACTTC.

At least ten counts were recorded for this clonotype. This rearrangement joins TRBV6-1 to TRBJ1-5; TRBD1 is a possible D gene (6 bases). CDR3 length: 12 residues. V was cut by 7 bases and J by 6 bases, with 10 bases left in between. Germline V gene lookup returns CDR1 MNHNS and CDR2 SASEGT. CDR3 protein: CASKAGAQPQHF. Here the CDR3 DNA reads TGTGCCAGCAAGGCAGGGGCTCAGCCCCAGCATTTT.

DNA for the CDR3: TGCAGCGTTTTGGGGGAAAAACTGTTTTTT. Its translation is CSVLGEKLFF. This sequence joins TRBV29-1 and TRBJ1-4; D remains unclear. This CDR3 region has 10 residues. Germline CDR1 is SQVTM and CDR2 is ANQGSEA. V was cut by 5 bases and J by 8 bases, with 6 bases left in between.

This clonotype was seen many times. The rearrangement uses TRBV10-3 and TRBJ1-2, with a weak D call TRBD1 (6 bases). The V end lost 9 bases, the J end lost 4 bases, and 21 bases lay between the germline ends. CDR1 and CDR2 from the germline V gene are ENHRY and SYGVKD. The CDR3 totals 15 residues. The CDR3 DNA is TGTGCCATGAGCCGGGACATCGGGCGGGGCTATGGCTACACCTTC. This translates into CAMSRDIGRGYGYTF.

This clonotype occurred a few times. This chain's CDR3 is CASRELAGGYNEQFF. In DNA, the CDR3 is TGTGCCAGCAGGGAACTAGCGGGAGGGTACAATGAGCAGTTCTTC. The chain combines TRBV2 with TRBJ2-1; the match to TRBD2 covers 13 bases. CDR1 is SNHLY, CDR2 FYNNEI, per germline. Trimming cost V 6 bases and J 4 bases; bases outside gene matches: 3. The CDR3 length is 15 residues.

This clonotype came up a few times. The gene calls are TRBV29-1 and TRBJ2-7; D could derive from TRBD1 or TRBD2 (5 bases each). In germline, CDR1 is SQVTM, CDR2 ANQGSEA. V gave up 6 bases and J gave up 6 bases, with 18 bases separating them. This CDR3 spans 13 amino acids. CDR3 region: CSVVGVEFSEQYF. The CDR3 nucleotides are TGCAGCGTCGTGGGGGTAGAGTTCTCCGAGCAGTACTTC.

In this sample, this clonotype turned up a few times. The chain links TRBV12-3 or TRBV12-4 to TRBJ2-3; TRBD1 matches at 7 bases. The junction had 5 bases not matched to a gene; V was cut back by 6 bases and J by 2 bases. The CDR3 runs 14 residues. The CDR3 DNA sequence: TGTGCCAGCAGCCGGGACAGCTACACAGATACGCAGTATTTT. Encoded protein: CASSRDSYTDTQYF.

The genes are TRBV10-3 and TRBJ2-5; D is ambiguous. The CDR3 consists of 13 residues. Trimming took 7 bases from V and 2 from J, leaving 11 bases between them. Germline CDR1 is ENHRY and CDR2 is SYGVKD. DNA of the CDR3: TGTGCCATCACCGCGGAAAATCAAGAGACCCAGTACTTC. It encodes CAITAENQETQYF.